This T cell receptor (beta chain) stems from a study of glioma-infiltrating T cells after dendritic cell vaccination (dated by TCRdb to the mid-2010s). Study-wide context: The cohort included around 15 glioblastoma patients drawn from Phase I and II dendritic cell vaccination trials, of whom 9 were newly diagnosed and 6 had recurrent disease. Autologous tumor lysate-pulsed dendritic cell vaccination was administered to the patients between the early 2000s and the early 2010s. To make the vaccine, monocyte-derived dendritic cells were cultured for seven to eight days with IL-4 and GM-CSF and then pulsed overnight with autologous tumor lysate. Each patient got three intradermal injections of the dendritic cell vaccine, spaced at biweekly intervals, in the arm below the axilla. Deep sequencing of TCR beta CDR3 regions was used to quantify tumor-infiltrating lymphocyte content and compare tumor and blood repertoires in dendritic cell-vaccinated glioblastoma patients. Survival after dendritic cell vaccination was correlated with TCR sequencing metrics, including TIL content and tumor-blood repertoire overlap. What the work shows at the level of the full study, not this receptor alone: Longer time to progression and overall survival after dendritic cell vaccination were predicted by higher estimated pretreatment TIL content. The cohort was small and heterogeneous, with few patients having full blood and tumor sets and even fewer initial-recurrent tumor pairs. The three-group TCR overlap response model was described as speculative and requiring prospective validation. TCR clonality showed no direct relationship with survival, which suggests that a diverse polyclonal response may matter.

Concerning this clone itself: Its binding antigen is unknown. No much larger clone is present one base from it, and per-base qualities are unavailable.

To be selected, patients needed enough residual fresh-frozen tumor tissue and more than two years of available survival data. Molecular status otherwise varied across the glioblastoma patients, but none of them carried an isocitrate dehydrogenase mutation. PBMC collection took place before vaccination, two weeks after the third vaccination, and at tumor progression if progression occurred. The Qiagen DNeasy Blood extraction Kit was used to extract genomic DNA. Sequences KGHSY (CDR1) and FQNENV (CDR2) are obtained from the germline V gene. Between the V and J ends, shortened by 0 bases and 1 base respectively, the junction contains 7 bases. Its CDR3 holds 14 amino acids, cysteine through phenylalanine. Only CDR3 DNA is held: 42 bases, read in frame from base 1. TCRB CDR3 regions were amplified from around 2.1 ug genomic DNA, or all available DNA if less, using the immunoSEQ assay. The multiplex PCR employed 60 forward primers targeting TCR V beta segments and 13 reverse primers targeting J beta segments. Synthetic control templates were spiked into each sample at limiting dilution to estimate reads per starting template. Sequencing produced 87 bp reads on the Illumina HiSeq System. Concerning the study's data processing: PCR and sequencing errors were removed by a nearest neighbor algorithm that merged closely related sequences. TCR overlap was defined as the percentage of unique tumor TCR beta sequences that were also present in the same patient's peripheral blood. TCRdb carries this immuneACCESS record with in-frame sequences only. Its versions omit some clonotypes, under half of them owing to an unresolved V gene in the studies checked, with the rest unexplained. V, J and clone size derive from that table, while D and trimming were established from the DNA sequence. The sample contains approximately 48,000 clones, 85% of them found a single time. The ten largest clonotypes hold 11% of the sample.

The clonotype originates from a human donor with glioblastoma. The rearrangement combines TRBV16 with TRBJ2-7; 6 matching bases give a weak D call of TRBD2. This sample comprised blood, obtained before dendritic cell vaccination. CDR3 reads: CASSQSAGSYEQYF. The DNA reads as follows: TGTGCCAGCAGCCAATCGGCGGGGTCCTACGAGCAGTACTTC.